This TCR beta chain was sequenced for a study of blood T cell repertoires in COVID-19. In the original workflow: Counts of nucleated cells, estimated from reference gene primer amplification, were obtained. The data were produced by immunoSEQ multiplex PCR, yet TCRdb's version contains in-frame clones alone and is incomplete. V, J and clone size reflect that table, while D and trimming were determined from the DNA. The sample comprises under 75,000 clones, around 86% of which are singletons, and 2% rests with the top ten. This clone was found once. V lost 4 bases, J lost 0 bases, and 6 bases lay in between. The CDR3 runs 13 residues. In germline, CDR1 is SGHDT, CDR2 YYEEEE.

The chain uses TRBV5-6 and TRBJ2-3; no clear D gene. The sample taken for sequencing was peripheral blood. This receptor was taken from a man younger than 40 with acute or convalescent COVID-19. The CDR3 sequence is CASSVTSTDTQYF. CDR3 nucleotide sequence: TGTGCCAGCAGCGTTACTAGCACAGATACGCAGTATTTT.